This is a list of T cell receptor beta chains from one sample in a study of CD8 T cells in Susac syndrome. TCRdb reprocessed the immunoSEQ multiplex PCR reads with MiXCR, giving one entry per CDR3 protein. The table records about 160,000 distinct CDR3 sequences, 93% of them present only once. Sequencing input: CD4+ T cells from PBMCs. These receptor sequences come from a human donor in good health. CDR3s include the opening cysteine and the closing phenylalanine or tryptophan. The D gene is left open where the match is weak. Not all rows give a size; the values are once, few, many and, for expanded clones, a class.

clone size: .
D gene: TRBD2
V gene: TRBV6-2/TRBV6-3
J gene: TRBJ2-5
CDR3 protein: CASSYGTRTSGETQYF
CDR3 DNA: TGTGCCAGCAGTTACGGGACCCGGACTAGCGGTGAGACCCAGTACTTC

clone size: .
D gene: TRBD1
V gene: TRBV7-6
J gene: TRBJ2-7
CDR3 protein: CASSRGQATYEQYF
CDR3 DNA: TGTGCCAGCAGCCGAGGACAGGCCACCTACGAGCAGTACTTC

clone size: .
D gene: .
V gene: TRBV20-1
J gene: TRBJ2-7
CDR3 protein: CSARDYTGVYEQYF
CDR3 DNA: TGCAGTGCTAGAGATTACACGGGGGTCTACGAGCAGTACTTC

clone size: .
D gene: .
V gene: TRBV6-6
J gene: TRBJ2-3
CDR3 protein: CASSGRDFSTDTQYF
CDR3 DNA: TGTGCCAGCAGTGGTCGGGACTTTAGCACAGATACGCAGTATTTT

clone size: .
D gene: .
V gene: TRBV6-2/TRBV6-3
J gene: TRBJ1-2
CDR3 protein: CASSYSVSGYTF
CDR3 DNA: TGTGCCAGCAGTTACTCCGTTTCGGGCTACACCTTC

clone size: .
D gene: .
V gene: TRBV29-1
J gene: TRBJ1-4
CDR3 protein: CSVVLLTSNEKLFF
CDR3 DNA: TGCAGCGTTGTTCTTCTGACCAGTAATGAAAAACTGTTTTTT

clone size: few
D gene: .
V gene: TRBV7-9
J gene: TRBJ1-1
CDR3 protein: CASSWTANTEAFF
CDR3 DNA: TGTGCCAGCAGCTGGACTGCGAACACTGAAGCTTTCTTT

clone size: few
D gene: .
V gene: TRBV23-1
J gene: TRBJ1-6
CDR3 protein: CASRKNSPLHF
CDR3 DNA: TGCGCCAGCAGAAAGAATTCACCCCTCCACTTT

clone size: .
D gene: TRBD1
V gene: TRBV7-9
J gene: TRBJ1-2
CDR3 protein: CASSPFTGTANYGYTF
CDR3 DNA: TGTGCCAGCAGCCCATTTACCGGGACAGCGAACTATGGCTACACCTTC

clone size: .
D gene: .
V gene: TRBV28
J gene: TRBJ1-1
CDR3 protein: CASTLVGTEAFF
CDR3 DNA: TGTGCCAGCACCTTAGTAGGCACTGAAGCTTTCTTT

clone size: .
D gene: .
V gene: TRBV4-1
J gene: TRBJ1-4
CDR3 protein: CASSPGTVLNEKLFF
CDR3 DNA: TGCGCCAGCAGCCCCGGGACGGTCCTTAATGAAAAACTGTTTTTT

clone size: .
D gene: .
V gene: TRBV12-3/TRBV12-4
J gene: TRBJ1-1
CDR3 protein: CASRAGGNPEAFF
CDR3 DNA: TGTGCCAGCAGGGCGGGAGGGAATCCTGAAGCTTTCTTT

clone size: .
D gene: .
V gene: TRBV5-1
J gene: TRBJ2-3
CDR3 protein: CASSSGSPTDTQYF
CDR3 DNA: TGCGCCAGCAGCTCAGGGTCGCCCACAGATACGCAGTATTTT

clone size: .
D gene: .
V gene: TRBV6-1
J gene: TRBJ1-1
CDR3 protein: CASSEFGGNTEAFF
CDR3 DNA: TGTGCCAGCAGTGAATTCGGGGGAAACACTGAAGCTTTCTTT

clone size: .
D gene: TRBD2
V gene: TRBV2
J gene: TRBJ2-3
CDR3 protein: CASSLLAGTDTQYF
CDR3 DNA: TGTGCCAGCAGCTTACTAGCGGGCACAGATACGCAGTATTTT

clone size: .
D gene: TRBD1
V gene: TRBV18
J gene: TRBJ1-6
CDR3 protein: CASSPLDRVGNSPLHF
CDR3 DNA: TGTGCCAGCTCACCACTTGACAGGGTGGGTAATTCACCCCTCCACTTT

clone size: .
D gene: TRBD1
V gene: TRBV29-1
J gene: TRBJ1-2
CDR3 protein: CSGAGAGGEGDGYTF
CDR3 DNA: TGCAGCGGTGCCGGCGCAGGGGGCGAGGGTGATGGCTACACCTTC

clone size: .
D gene: .
V gene: TRBV15
J gene: TRBJ2-6
CDR3 protein: CATSSGLTGANVLTF
CDR3 DNA: TGTGCCACCAGCAGTGGGCTTACTGGGGCCAACGTCCTGACTTTC

clone size: .
D gene: .
V gene: TRBV19
J gene: TRBJ2-6
CDR3 protein: CASSPGVSGANVLTF
CDR3 DNA: TGTGCCAGTAGTCCCGGGGTCTCTGGGGCCAACGTCCTGACTTTC

clone size: .
D gene: .
V gene: TRBV5-1
J gene: TRBJ1-1
CDR3 protein: CASSLGPGLRTEAFF
CDR3 DNA: TGCGCCAGCAGCTTGGGGCCAGGGCTAAGGACTGAAGCTTTCTTT

clone size: .
D gene: TRBD2
V gene: TRBV5-4
J gene: TRBJ2-5
CDR3 protein: CASSLAFDSGGGETQYF
CDR3 DNA: TGTGCCAGCAGCTTGGCTTTTGATAGCGGGGGAGGGGAGACCCAGTACTTC

clone size: .
D gene: .
V gene: TRBV20-1
J gene: TRBJ2-7
CDR3 protein: CSARGGSGVEQYF
CDR3 DNA: TGCAGTGCTAGAGGGGGTAGTGGGGTCGAGCAGTACTTC

clone size: .
D gene: TRBD1
V gene: TRBV29-1
J gene: TRBJ1-3
CDR3 protein: CSVTRGSSSGNTIYF
CDR3 DNA: TGCAGCGTAACCAGGGGGAGCAGCTCTGGAAACACCATATATTTT

clone size: .
D gene: TRBD1
V gene: TRBV27
J gene: TRBJ1-2
CDR3 protein: CASSPRQGSYGYTF
CDR3 DNA: TGTGCCAGCAGTCCGAGACAGGGCAGCTATGGCTACACCTTC

clone size: .
D gene: TRBD1
V gene: TRBV18
J gene: TRBJ2-7
CDR3 protein: CASSRGQGSYEQYF
CDR3 DNA: TGTGCCAGCTCACGGGGACAGGGGTCCTACGAGCAGTACTTC

clone size: .
D gene: .
V gene: TRBV11-1
J gene: TRBJ2-7
CDR3 protein: CASSLGGIGFYEQYF
CDR3 DNA: TGTGCCAGCAGCTTAGGAGGGATTGGATTCTACGAGCAGTACTTC

clone size: .
D gene: .
V gene: TRBV15
J gene: TRBJ2-3
CDR3 protein: CATSRGARLDTQYF
CDR3 DNA: TGTGCCACCAGCAGGGGGGCCCGTCTAGATACGCAGTATTTT

clone size: .
D gene: .
V gene: TRBV7-2
J gene: TRBJ1-3
CDR3 protein: CASSLVGQASGNTIYF
CDR3 DNA: TGTGCCAGCAGCTTAGTAGGGCAGGCTTCTGGAAACACCATATATTTT

clone size: .
D gene: .
V gene: TRBV3-1
J gene: TRBJ1-1
CDR3 protein: CASSQMDLLEAFF
CDR3 DNA: TGTGCCAGCAGCCAAATGGACTTGTTGGAAGCTTTCTTT

clone size: once
D gene: TRBD1
V gene: TRBV5-1
J gene: TRBJ2-6
CDR3 protein: CASSFDRVIGGANVLTF
CDR3 DNA: TGCGCCAGCAGCTTCGACAGGGTAATCGGTGGGGCCAACGTCCTGACTTTC

clone size: .
D gene: .
V gene: TRBV5-8
J gene: TRBJ1-1
CDR3 protein: CASSLESNTEAFF
CDR3 DNA: TGTGCCAGCAGCTTGGAGAGTAACACTGAAGCTTTCTTT

clone size: .
D gene: .
V gene: TRBV7-9
J gene: TRBJ1-6
CDR3 protein: CASSLGLGNSPLHF
CDR3 DNA: TGTGCCAGCAGCTTAGGGTTGGGTAATTCACCCCTCCACTTT

clone size: .
D gene: .
V gene: TRBV18
J gene: TRBJ2-6
CDR3 protein: CASSPSPGSGANVLTF
CDR3 DNA: TGTGCCAGCTCACCATCTCCGGGTTCTGGGGCCAACGTCCTGACTTTC

clone size: once
D gene: TRBD1
V gene: TRBV18
J gene: TRBJ2-7
CDR3 protein: CASSPRDRGSYEQYF
CDR3 DNA: TGTGCCAGCTCACCTCGGGACAGGGGTTCCTACGAGCAGTACTTC

clone size: .
D gene: .
V gene: TRBV3-1
J gene: TRBJ2-3
CDR3 protein: CASSQDLRPVTDTQYF
CDR3 DNA: TGTGCCAGCAGCCAAGACTTGAGGCCGGTCACAGATACGCAGTATTTT

clone size: .
D gene: .
V gene: TRBV3-1
J gene: TRBJ1-4
CDR3 protein: CASSQGLLMAATNEKLFF
CDR3 DNA: TGTGCCAGCAGCCAAGGTTTGTTAATGGCTGCAACTAATGAAAAACTGTTTTTT

clone size: once
D gene: TRBD1
V gene: TRBV27
J gene: TRBJ2-3
CDR3 protein: CASRQDRGFGTQYF
CDR3 DNA: TGTGCCAGCAGGCAAGACAGGGGTTTCGGTACGCAGTATTTT

clone size: .
D gene: .
V gene: TRBV12-3/TRBV12-4
J gene: TRBJ1-1
CDR3 protein: CASSTHWRDTEAFF
CDR3 DNA: TGTGCCAGCAGCACCCATTGGCGGGACACTGAAGCTTTCTTT

clone size: .
D gene: .
V gene: TRBV18
J gene: TRBJ2-1
CDR3 protein: CASSPPQDNEQFF
CDR3 DNA: TGTGCCAGCTCACCACCGCAGGACAATGAGCAGTTCTTC

clone size: few
D gene: .
V gene: TRBV5-6
J gene: TRBJ1-2
CDR3 protein: CASSLDRIYGYTF
CDR3 DNA: TGTGCCAGCAGCTTAGACAGGATCTATGGCTACACCTTC

clone size: .
D gene: TRBD1
V gene: TRBV2
J gene: TRBJ2-3
CDR3 protein: CASIRQGLDTQYF
CDR3 DNA: TGTGCCAGCATCCGACAGGGCTTGGATACGCAGTATTTT

clone size: .
D gene: TRBD1
V gene: TRBV29-1
J gene: TRBJ2-5
CDR3 protein: CSDTGQGEETQYF
CDR3 DNA: TGCAGCGACACGGGACAGGGGGAGGAGACCCAGTACTTC

clone size: .
D gene: TRBD1
V gene: TRBV19
J gene: TRBJ1-6
CDR3 protein: CASSRWGQGRSPLHF
CDR3 DNA: TGTGCCAGTAGCCGATGGGGACAGGGGAGATCACCCCTCCACTTT

clone size: .
D gene: TRBD2
V gene: TRBV11-2
J gene: TRBJ2-3
CDR3 protein: CASNGLAGGRTDTQYF
CDR3 DNA: TGTGCCAGCAACGGACTAGCGGGGGGCCGCACAGATACGCAGTATTTT

clone size: .
D gene: TRBD1
V gene: TRBV6-6
J gene: TRBJ2-5
CDR3 protein: CASSSTGLETQYF
CDR3 DNA: TGTGCCAGCAGTTCGACAGGGCTCGAGACCCAGTACTTC

clone size: once
D gene: TRBD1
V gene: TRBV20-1
J gene: TRBJ1-3
CDR3 protein: CSAGGGQGFAGTGNTIYF
CDR3 DNA: TGCAGTGCTGGAGGGGGACAGGGTTTCGCCGGGACTGGAAACACCATATATTTT

clone size: .
D gene: TRBD2
V gene: TRBV20-1
J gene: TRBJ2-2
CDR3 protein: CSARDKVAGGLAAGELFF
CDR3 DNA: TGCAGTGCTAGAGATAAGGTAGCGGGCGGCCTTGCGGCCGGGGAGCTGTTTTTT

clone size: .
D gene: .
V gene: TRBV13
J gene: TRBJ2-1
CDR3 protein: CASSPWPNEQFF
CDR3 DNA: TGTGCCAGCAGCCCCTGGCCCAATGAGCAGTTCTTC

clone size: .
D gene: .
V gene: TRBV5-4
J gene: TRBJ1-2
CDR3 protein: CASSFEPGVSYGYTF
CDR3 DNA: TGTGCCAGCAGCTTCGAACCGGGGGTCTCTTATGGCTACACCTTC

clone size: few
D gene: .
V gene: TRBV7-9
J gene: TRBJ2-7
CDR3 protein: CASSPRAQYHEQYF
CDR3 DNA: TGTGCCAGCTCCCCTAGGGCACAGTACCACGAGCAGTACTTC

clone size: .
D gene: .
V gene: TRBV6-5
J gene: TRBJ1-1
CDR3 protein: CASSYSASPRTEAFF
CDR3 DNA: TGTGCCAGCAGTTACTCGGCTTCCCCGAGGACTGAAGCTTTCTTT

clone size: few
D gene: .
V gene: TRBV5-1
J gene: TRBJ2-5
CDR3 protein: CASSLAETQYF
CDR3 DNA: TGTGCCAGCAGTCTCGCAGAGACCCAGTACTTC

clone size: .
D gene: .
V gene: TRBV3-1
J gene: TRBJ2-7
CDR3 protein: CASSRQGWYEQYF
CDR3 DNA: TGTGCCAGCAGCCGCCAGGGGTGGTACGAGCAGTACTTC

clone size: .
D gene: .
V gene: TRBV12-3/TRBV12-4
J gene: TRBJ2-3
CDR3 protein: CASSFGQYADTQYF
CDR3 DNA: TGTGCCAGCAGTTTTGGACAGTACGCAGATACGCAGTATTTT